The 9 T cell receptor beta chains given below trace back to one sample, sequenced in a study of blood T cell repertoires in COVID-19. The method was immunoSEQ multiplex PCR; TCRdb's version includes in-frame clones alone and lacks a portion of them. Here the sample spans 80,000 to 95,000 clones, around four fifths being singletons. Sequenced: peripheral blood. These receptors all stem from a woman of 80 years or more with active or convalescent COVID-19.

DNA for the CDR3: TGTGCCAGCAGCTCCCCAAGCACAGATACGCAGTATTTT. Translated, it gives CASSSPSTDTQYF. The rearrangement joins TRBV7-8 to TRBJ2-3; no clear D. Deletions cut 4 bases from V and 0 bases from J, with 5 bases between. Germline values: CDR1 SGHVS, CDR2 FQNEAQ. The CDR3 consists of 13 residues.

The chain carries TRBV5-6 and TRBJ2-5, with 10 bases fitting TRBD2. With 4 bases clipped from V and 1 base from J, the junction kept 7 bases outside the gene matches. CDR1 is SGHDT, CDR2 YYEEEE, per germline. The CDR3 length is 16 residues. The CDR3 is CASSTRTSGAQETQYF. The CDR3 nucleotides are TGTGCCAGCAGCACCCGGACTAGCGGAGCCCAAGAGACCCAGTACTTC.

CDR3: CASSEARYRRTAFGYTF. DNA for the CDR3: TGTGCCAGCAGTGAAGCGCGGTATAGGAGGACAGCATTTGGCTACACCTTC. This chain links TRBV6-1 with TRBJ1-2; D possibly corresponds to TRBD1 (6 bases). Trimming pared 0 bases from V and 7 bases from J, leaving 21 bases between. From germline, CDR1 is MNHNS and CDR2 SASEGT. The CDR3 has 17 residues.

The chain couples TRBV2 to TRBJ1-1, with D perhaps TRBD1 (6 bases). Per the germline V gene, CDR1 is SNHLY and CDR2 is FYNNEI. Trimming removed 6 bases at V and 0 bases at J, with 17 bases between. The CDR3 totals 16 residues. The CDR3 region has the DNA TGTGCCAGCAGCGTACCGGGACAACTCATGAACACTGAAGCTTTCTTT. Translating gives CASSVPGQLMNTEAFF. The full variable domain, its missing parts supplied by reference TRBV2 and TRBJ1-1, is EPEVTQTPSHQVTQMGQEVILRCVPISNHLYFYWYRQILGQKVEFLVSFYNNEISEKSEIFDDQFSVERPDGSNFTLKIRSTKLEDSAMYFCASSVPGQLMNTEAFFGQGTRLTVV.

The V and J genes are TRBV7-9 and TRBJ1-2, with D perhaps matching TRBD1 (6 bases). This CDR3 region has 13 residues. Germline assignment: CDR1 SEHNR and CDR2 FQNEAQ (reference sequence). V was clipped by 5 bases and J by 4 bases, with 11 bases between them. This chain's CDR3 is CASSDRFIYGYTF. The CDR3 DNA sequence: TGTGCCAGCAGCGACAGGTTTATCTATGGCTACACCTTC.

The chain links TRBV20-1 to TRBJ2-5; 9 nucleotides agree with TRBD2. Germline loops: CDR1 DFQATT, CDR2 SNEGSKA (reference sequence). The CDR3 is made up of 16 amino acids. With 4 bases clipped from V and 3 bases from J, the junction kept 12 bases outside the gene matches. CDR3 amino acids: CSAIDRTSVLKETQYF. CDR3 DNA: TGCAGTGCTATTGACCGGACTAGCGTTTTGAAAGAGACCCAGTACTTC.

This chain joins TRBV5-1 and TRBJ2-2; 8 bases are shared with TRBD1. J lost 8 bases, V lost 4 bases, and 13 bases had no gene match. The CDR3 loop spans 16 amino acids. CDR1 is SGHRS, CDR2 YFSETQ, per germline. The DNA for the CDR3 is TGCGCCAGCAGCAAAACAGGGGGTGTTTCAGCGGGGGAGCTGTTTTTT. Residues: CASSKTGGVSAGELFF.

The V call is TRBV5-1, the J call TRBJ1-4, with 7 nucleotides matching TRBD1. Per the germline V gene, CDR1 is SGHRS and CDR2 is YFSETQ. The ends lost 5 bases at V and 2 bases at J; junction bases unmatched: 6. This CDR3 spans 15 amino acids. The CDR3 reads CASRRTGVTNEKLFF. The CDR3 nucleotides read TGCGCCAGCAGAAGAACAGGGGTTACTAATGAAAAACTGTTTTTT.

This clone was picked up one time. The chain carries TRBV11-3 and TRBJ2-5; TRBD2 agrees at 11 bases. V trimming: 0 bases; J trimming: 7 bases; junction bases outside the gene matches: 7. The CDR3 contains 16 residues. In germline, CDR1 is SGHNT, CDR2 YENEEA. CDR3 coding DNA: TGTGCCAGCAGCTTAGAAGAACTAGCGGGGGCCGGGACCCAGTACTTC. It encodes CASSLEELAGAGTQYF.